This TCR beta chain stems from a study of T cells in Graves' hyperthyroidism and ophthalmopathy. There are many counts of this clonotype. The V end was cut by 6 bases, the J end by 3 bases, with 14 bases between. CDR3 length: 13 amino acids. Germline CDR1 is DFQATT and CDR2 is SNEGSKA (reference sequence). Amplified TCR beta CDR3 regions derived from RNA transcripts. First-round RT-PCR with HTBI primers amplified the TCR CDR3 region. From the multiplex PCR reads, TCRdb called clonotypes with MiXCR, one entry per CDR3 protein. The sample holds some 370,000 distinct CDR3 sequences; roughly an eighth are singletons and the top ten take 25% to 30%.

Input material: blood. The chain uses TRBV20-1 and TRBJ2-5, with D possibly TRBD1 on 5 matching bases. The origin of this receptor is a man aged 50 or older with Graves' ophthalmopathy. In DNA, the CDR3 is TGCAGTGCGAGGTCTTTAGGGGAAGAGACCCAGTACTTC. This encodes CSARSLGEETQYF.